This T cell receptor beta chain was sequenced for a study of vaccination effects on CD4 cells after COVID-19. Here immunoSEQ multiplex PCR was the method, and the copy in TCRdb shows in-frame clones only, minus some. Of 84,000 or so clones listed, over 75% are singletons. Viral peptide pools were used in the ViraFEST assay to expand antigen-specific CD4+ T cells, and sequencing came afterward. Investigators separated out CD4+ T cells once around nine days of culture had passed. Two doses of either BNT162b2 or mRNA-1273 were given to each participant. Wells of around 2.2 million PBMC each were grown with about 9.3 IU/ml IL-2 and approximately 9.6 ug/ml peptides. Germline CDR1 reads MNHEY; CDR2 reads SMNVEV (reference sequence). The V segment lost 5 bases and the J segment 7 bases; nucleotides outside the gene matches: 8. The CDR3 spans 15 residues. Remarks on this clone: Antigen specificity is unknown.

The specimen was CD4+ T cells from PBMCs cultured with HCoV-OC43 spike peptides, collected after COVID-19 vaccination. The subset: HCoV-OC43 spike overlapping peptide pool stimulation. This TCR came from a human donor who received a COVID-19 vaccine. This chain connects TRBV27 to TRBJ1-5, with 10 nucleotides matching TRBD1. The CDR3, as DNA: TGTGCCAGCAGTGCTAAGACAGGGGGCCACCAGCCCCAGCATTTT. It specifies CASSAKTGGHQPQHF.